This TCR beta chain came from a study of graft-versus-host responses after intestinal transplantation. To note about this clone: Its antigen is unknown.

The CDR3 consists of 13 residues. V lost 5 bases, J lost 2 bases, and 8 bases lay in between. Germline V CDR1 and CDR2: LNHDA, SQIVND (reference sequence). Produced via immunoSEQ multiplex PCR; TCRdb's table is partial and in-frame only. Among around 100,000 clones listed, over 75% were seen once. Here the sequenced sample was unstimulated CD4+ T cells sorted from spleen or lymph node cells, taken before transplant. The rearrangement uses TRBV19 and TRBJ2-3; D gene uncertain. The sequence came from a human donor who was the organ donor for an intestinal transplant. In DNA form, the CDR3 reads TGTGCCAGTAGTGGCTCACACACAGATACGCAGTATTTT. The encoded protein is CASSGSHTDTQYF.